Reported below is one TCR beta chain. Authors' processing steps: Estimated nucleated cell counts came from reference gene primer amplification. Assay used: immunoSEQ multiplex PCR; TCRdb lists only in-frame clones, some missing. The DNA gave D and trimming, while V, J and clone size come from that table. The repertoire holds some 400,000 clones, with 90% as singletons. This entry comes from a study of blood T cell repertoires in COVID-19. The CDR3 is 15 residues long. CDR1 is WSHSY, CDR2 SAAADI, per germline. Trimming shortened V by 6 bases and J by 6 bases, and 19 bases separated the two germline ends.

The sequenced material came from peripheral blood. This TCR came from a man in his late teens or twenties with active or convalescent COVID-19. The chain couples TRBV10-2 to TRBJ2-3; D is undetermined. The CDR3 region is CASRLTPSNLDTQYF. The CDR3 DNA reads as TGCGCCAGCAGACTTACTCCCTCGAATTTGGATACGCAGTATTTT.